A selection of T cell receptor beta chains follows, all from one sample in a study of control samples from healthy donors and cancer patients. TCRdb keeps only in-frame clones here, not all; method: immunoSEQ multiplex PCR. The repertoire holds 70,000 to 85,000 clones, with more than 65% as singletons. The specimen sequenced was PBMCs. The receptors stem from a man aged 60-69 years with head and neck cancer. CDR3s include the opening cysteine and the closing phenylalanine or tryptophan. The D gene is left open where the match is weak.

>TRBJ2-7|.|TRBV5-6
CASSLAMAAPEVYEQYF
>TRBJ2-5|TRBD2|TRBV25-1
CASSLSQGLAGVETQYF
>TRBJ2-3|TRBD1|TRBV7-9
CASSSLRTGGSLDTQYF
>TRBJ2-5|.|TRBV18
CASSPSYGETQYF
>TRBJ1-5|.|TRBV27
CASRLNQPQHF
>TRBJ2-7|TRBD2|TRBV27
CASSLAGGWVEQYF
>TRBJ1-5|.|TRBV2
CASSSSRGHQPQHF
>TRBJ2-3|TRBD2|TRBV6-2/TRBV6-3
CASSLGLATSTDTQYF
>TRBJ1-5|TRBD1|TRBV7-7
CASSLEDRGGNQPQHF
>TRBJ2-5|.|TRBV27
CASQQGPGAKLGETQYF
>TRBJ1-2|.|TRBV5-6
CASSPSGSGRHGYTF
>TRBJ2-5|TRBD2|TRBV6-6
CASSFGGRGQETQYF
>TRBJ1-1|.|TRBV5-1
CASIAGVNTEAFF
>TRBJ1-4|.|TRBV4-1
CASSLRPGPTNEKLFF
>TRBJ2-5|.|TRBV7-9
CASSLGVRYQETQYF
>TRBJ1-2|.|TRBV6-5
CASRSPGADGYTF
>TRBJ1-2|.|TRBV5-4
CAIWTFNYGYTF
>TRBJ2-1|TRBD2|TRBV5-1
CASSFGTSGTNEQFF
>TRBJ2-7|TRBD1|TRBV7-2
CASSLGQGNYEQYF
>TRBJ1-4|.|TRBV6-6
CASSYVEGEKLFF
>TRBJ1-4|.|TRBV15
CATSRSPSFTTNEKLFF
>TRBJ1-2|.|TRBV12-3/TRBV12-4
CASSFGLYGYTF
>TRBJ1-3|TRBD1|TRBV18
CASSPRDSSLGNTIYF
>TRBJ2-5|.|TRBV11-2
CASSSIGTQYF
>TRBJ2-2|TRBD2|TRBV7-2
CASRSRETGELFF
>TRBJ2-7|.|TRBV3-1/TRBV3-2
CASSLRDRHYEQYF
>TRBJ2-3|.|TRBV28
CASILGLGDTQYF
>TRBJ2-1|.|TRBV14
CASSLSSGGYNEQFF
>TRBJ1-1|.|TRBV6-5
CASWRAQGNTEAFF
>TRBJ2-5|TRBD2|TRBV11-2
CASSLGVLAGSLETQYF
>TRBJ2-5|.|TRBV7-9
CASSPLGGEETQYF
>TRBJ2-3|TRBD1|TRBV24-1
CATSDFVTGGRGTDTQYF
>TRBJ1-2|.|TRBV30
CAWSVSGYGYTF
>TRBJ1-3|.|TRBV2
CASSVGSSGNTIYF
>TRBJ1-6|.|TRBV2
CASYREQLYNSPLHF
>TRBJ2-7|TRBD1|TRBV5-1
CASSLGQGSYEQYF
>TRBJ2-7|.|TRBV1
CTSSTSAAGAAYEQYF
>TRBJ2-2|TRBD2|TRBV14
CASSTWGLAGDSRTGELFF
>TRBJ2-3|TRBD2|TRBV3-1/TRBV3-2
CASSRPAGGPDTQYF
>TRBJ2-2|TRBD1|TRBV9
CASGGQGNTGELFF
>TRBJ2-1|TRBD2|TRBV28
CASSAPRGSSYNEQFF
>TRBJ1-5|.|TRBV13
CASSLGYGGNQPQHF
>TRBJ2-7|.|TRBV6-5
CASSYGQSGGKYEQYF
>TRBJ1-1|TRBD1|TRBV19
CASMPLGQGARAFF
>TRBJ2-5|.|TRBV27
CASSFNLQETQYF
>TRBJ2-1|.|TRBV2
CASTYYNEQFF
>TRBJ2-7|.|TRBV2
CASFGPALGEQYF
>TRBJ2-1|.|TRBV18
CASSPTNNEQFF